The entry below describes one T cell receptor (beta chain). The sample comes from a study of blood T cell repertoires in COVID-19. Germline assignment: CDR1 MNHEY and CDR2 SVGAGI. V lost 6 bases and J lost 5; bases outside the gene matches: 9. The CDR3 length is 14 residues. TCRdb's copy holds only in-frame clones and misses some; the assay was immunoSEQ multiplex PCR. The sample includes some 260,000 clones, about 93% of them seen just once. V gene TRBV6-5 combines with J gene TRBJ1-2, with TRBD1 identical over 7 bases. Material for sequencing was PBMCs or T cells enriched from blood (not recorded which). This sequence was found in a woman aged 18-35 years who had recovered from COVID-19. The CDR3: CASRNRGSGYGYTF. The CDR3 DNA follows: TGTGCCAGCAGGAACAGGGGCTCGGGATATGGCTACACCTTC.